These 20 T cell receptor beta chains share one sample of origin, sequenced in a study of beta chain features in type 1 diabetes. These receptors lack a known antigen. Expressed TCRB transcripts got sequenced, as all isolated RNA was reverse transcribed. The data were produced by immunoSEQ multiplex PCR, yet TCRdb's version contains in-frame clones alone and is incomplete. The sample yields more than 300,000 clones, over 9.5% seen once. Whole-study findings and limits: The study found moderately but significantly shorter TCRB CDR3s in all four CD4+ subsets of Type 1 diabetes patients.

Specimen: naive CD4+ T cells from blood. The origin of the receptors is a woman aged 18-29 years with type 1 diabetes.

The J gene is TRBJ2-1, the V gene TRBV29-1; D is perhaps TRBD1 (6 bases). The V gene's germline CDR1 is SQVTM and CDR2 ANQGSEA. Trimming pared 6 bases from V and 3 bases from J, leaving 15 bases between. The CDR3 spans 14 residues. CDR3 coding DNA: TGCAGCGTCCAGACAGGCGGCTACTACAATGAGCAGTTCTTC. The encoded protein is CSVQTGGYYNEQFF.

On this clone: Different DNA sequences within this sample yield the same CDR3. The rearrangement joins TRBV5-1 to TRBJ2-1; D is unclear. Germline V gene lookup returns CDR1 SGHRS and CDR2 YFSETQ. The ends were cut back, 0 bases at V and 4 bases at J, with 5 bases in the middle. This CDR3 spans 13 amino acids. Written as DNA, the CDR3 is TGCGCCAGCAGCTTGGACGGGTACAATGAGCAGTTCTTC. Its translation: CASSLDGYNEQFF.

CDR3 bases: TGTGCCGTTCTGGGACACCTGAACACTGAAGCTTTCTTT. Translating gives CAVLGHLNTEAFF. The V gene is TRBV10-3, the J gene TRBJ1-1; D might be TRBD1 (6 bases). CDR1 ENHRY and CDR2 SYGVKD come from the germline V gene. With 11 bases removed from V and 0 bases from J, the gap between germline ends came to 13 bases. The CDR3 extends over 13 amino acids.

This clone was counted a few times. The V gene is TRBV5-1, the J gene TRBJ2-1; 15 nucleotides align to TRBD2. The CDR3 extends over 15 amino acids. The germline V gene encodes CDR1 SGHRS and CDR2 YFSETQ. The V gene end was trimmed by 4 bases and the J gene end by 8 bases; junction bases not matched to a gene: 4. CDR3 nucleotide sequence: TGCGCCAGCAGCCAGGGACTAGCGGGGGGTGATGAGCAGTTCTTC. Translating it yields CASSQGLAGGDEQFF.

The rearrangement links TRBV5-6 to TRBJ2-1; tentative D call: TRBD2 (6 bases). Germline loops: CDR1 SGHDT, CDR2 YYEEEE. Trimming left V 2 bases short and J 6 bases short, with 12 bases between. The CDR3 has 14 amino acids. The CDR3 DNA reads TGTGCCAGCAGCTTCTACTGGCGGGGCAATGAGCAGTTCTTC. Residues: CASSFYWRGNEQFF.

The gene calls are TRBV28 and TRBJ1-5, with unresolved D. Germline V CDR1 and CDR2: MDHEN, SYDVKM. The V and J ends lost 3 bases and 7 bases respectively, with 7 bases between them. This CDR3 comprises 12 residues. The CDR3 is CASSFEGQPQHF. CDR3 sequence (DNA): TGTGCCAGCAGTTTCGAGGGCCAGCCCCAGCATTTT.

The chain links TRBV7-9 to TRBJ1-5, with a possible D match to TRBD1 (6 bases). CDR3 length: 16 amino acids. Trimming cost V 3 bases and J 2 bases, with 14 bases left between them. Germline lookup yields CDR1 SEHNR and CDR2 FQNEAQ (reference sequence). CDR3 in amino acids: CASSFWRGHGNQPQHF. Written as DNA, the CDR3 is TGTGCCAGCAGCTTTTGGCGGGGGCACGGCAATCAGCCCCAGCATTTT. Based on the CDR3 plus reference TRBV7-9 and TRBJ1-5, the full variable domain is DTGVSQNPRHKITKRGQNVTFRCDPISEHNRLYWYRQTLGQGPEFLTYFQNEAQLEKSRLLSDRFSAERPKGSFSTLEIQRTEQGDSAMYLCASSFWRGHGNQPQHFGDGTRLSIL.

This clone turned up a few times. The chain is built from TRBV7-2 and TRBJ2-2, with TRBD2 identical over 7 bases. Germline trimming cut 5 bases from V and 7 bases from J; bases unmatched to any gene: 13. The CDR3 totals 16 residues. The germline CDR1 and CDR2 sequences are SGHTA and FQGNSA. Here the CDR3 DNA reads TGTGCCAGCAGCCCAGCCGGACTAGGCTTGCTCGGGGAGCTGTTTTTT. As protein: CASSPAGLGLLGELFF.

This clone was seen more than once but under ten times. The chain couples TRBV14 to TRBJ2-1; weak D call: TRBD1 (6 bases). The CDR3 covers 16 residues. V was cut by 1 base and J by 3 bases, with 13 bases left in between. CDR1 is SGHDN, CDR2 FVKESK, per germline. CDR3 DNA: TGTGCCAGCAGCCAAGGGAACAGGGCATACTACAATGAGCAGTTCTTC. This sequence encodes CASSQGNRAYYNEQFF.

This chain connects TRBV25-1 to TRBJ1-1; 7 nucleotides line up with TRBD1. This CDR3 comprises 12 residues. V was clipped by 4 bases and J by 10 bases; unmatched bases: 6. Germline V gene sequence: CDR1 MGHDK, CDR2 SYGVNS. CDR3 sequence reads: CASSGQGFGAFF. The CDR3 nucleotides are TGTGCCAGCAGTGGACAGGGCTTTGGAGCTTTCTTT.

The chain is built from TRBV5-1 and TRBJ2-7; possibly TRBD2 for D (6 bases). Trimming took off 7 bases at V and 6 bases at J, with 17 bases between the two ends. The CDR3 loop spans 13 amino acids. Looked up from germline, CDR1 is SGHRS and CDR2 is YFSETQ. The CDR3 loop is CASYRTAGSEQYF. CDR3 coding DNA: TGCGCCAGCTATCGGACGGCGGGGAGCGAGCAGTACTTC.

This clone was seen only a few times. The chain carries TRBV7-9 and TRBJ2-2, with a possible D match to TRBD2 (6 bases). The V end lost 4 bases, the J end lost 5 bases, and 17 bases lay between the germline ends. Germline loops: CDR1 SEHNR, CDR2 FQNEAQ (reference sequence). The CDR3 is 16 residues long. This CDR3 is CASSSGAGLNTGELFF. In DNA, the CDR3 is TGTGCCAGCAGCTCCGGGGCGGGACTTAATACCGGGGAGCTGTTTTTT.

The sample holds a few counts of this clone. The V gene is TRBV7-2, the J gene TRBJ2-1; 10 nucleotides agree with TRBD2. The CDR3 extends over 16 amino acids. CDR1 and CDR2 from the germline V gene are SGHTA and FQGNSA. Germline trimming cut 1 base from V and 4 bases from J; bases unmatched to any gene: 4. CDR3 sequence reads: CASSLGLAGFYNEQFF. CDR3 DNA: TGTGCCAGCAGCTTAGGACTAGCGGGCTTTTACAATGAGCAGTTCTTC.

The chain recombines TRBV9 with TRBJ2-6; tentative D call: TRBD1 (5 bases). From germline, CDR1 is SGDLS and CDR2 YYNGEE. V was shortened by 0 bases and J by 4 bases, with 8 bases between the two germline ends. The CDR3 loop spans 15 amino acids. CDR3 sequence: CASSVAGMGANVLTF. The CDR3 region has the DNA TGTGCCAGCAGCGTAGCAGGGATGGGGGCCAACGTCCTGACTTTC.

The chain's CDR3 is CASSLLGLARRSYEQYF. For the CDR3, the DNA is TGTGCCAGCAGCTTACTGGGACTAGCGCGACGGTCCTACGAGCAGTACTTC. This chain joins TRBV11-2 and TRBJ2-7, with 10 nucleotides matching TRBD2. This CDR3 has 17 amino acids. Per germline, CDR1 SGHAT and CDR2 FQNNGV. The V and J ends lost 2 bases and 1 base, in that order; junction bases with no gene match: 8.

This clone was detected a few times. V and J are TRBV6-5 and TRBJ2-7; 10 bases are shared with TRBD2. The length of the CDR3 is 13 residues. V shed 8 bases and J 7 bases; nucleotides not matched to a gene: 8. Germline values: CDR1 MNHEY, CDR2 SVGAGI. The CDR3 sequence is CASRSSGSEEQYF. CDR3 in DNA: TGTGCCAGCCGGTCTAGCGGGAGTGAAGAGCAGTACTTC.

The CDR3: CSVTGLALADTQYF. CDR3 sequence (DNA): TGCAGCGTGACGGGACTAGCGCTCGCAGATACGCAGTATTTT. This chain links TRBV29-1 with TRBJ2-3, with 10 bases fitting TRBD2. Germline V gives CDR1 SQVTM, CDR2 ANQGSEA. The CDR3 sequence is 14 residues long. V lost 6 bases, J lost 4 bases, and 7 bases stayed unmatched.

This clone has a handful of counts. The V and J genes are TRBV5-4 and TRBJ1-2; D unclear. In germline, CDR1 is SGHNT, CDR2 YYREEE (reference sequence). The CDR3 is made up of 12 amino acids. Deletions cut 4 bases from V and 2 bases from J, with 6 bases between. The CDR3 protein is CASSAENYGYTF. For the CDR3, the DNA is TGTGCCAGCAGCGCGGAGAACTATGGCTACACCTTC.

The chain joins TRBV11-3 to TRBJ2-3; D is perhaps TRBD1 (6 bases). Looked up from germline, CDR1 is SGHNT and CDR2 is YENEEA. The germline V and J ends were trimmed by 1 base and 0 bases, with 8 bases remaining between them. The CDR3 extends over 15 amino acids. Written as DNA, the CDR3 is TGTGCCAGCAGCTTAGGAGGGGGTAGCACAGATACGCAGTATTTT. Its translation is CASSLGGGSTDTQYF.

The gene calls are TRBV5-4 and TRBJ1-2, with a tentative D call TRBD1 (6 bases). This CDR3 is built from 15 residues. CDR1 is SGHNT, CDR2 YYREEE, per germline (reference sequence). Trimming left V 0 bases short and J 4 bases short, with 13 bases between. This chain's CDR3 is CASSLDFVRGYGYTF. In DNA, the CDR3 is TGTGCCAGCAGCTTGGATTTTGTCAGGGGCTATGGCTACACCTTC.